The rows below give T cell receptor beta chains drawn from one sample of a study of blood T cell repertoires in COVID-19. Measured with immunoSEQ multiplex PCR; TCRdb has only the in-frame clones, and not every one. The sample contains some 230,000 clones, around 91% of which appear only once. What was sequenced was PBMCs or T cells enriched from blood (not recorded which). Every receptor here comes from a woman younger than 30 in a cohort exposed to, infected with or recovered from COVID-19 (not recorded which). The CDR3 runs from the conserved cysteine through the conserved F or W. A D gene is named only where the DNA matches it firmly. The size of a clone is reported for some rows only, either as once, few or many, or as a class for expanded clones.

v_call: TRBV24-1
clone_size: NA
j_call: TRBJ2-1
d_call: TRBD2
cdr3_aa: CATRSNGREGHNEQFF
cdr3_nt: TGTGCCACCAGATCAAATGGGCGGGAGGGTCACAATGAGCAGTTCTTC

v_call: TRBV29-1
clone_size: NA
j_call: TRBJ1-1
d_call: TRBD1
cdr3_aa: CSVSRVGTGNTEAFF
cdr3_nt: TGCAGCGTTTCCCGGGTGGGGACAGGGAACACTGAAGCTTTCTTT

v_call: TRBV6-4
clone_size: NA
j_call: TRBJ2-1
d_call: TRBD1
cdr3_aa: CASSDNRGLEQFF
cdr3_nt: TGTGCCAGCAGTGACAACAGGGGGCTTGAGCAGTTCTTC

v_call: TRBV6-5
clone_size: NA
j_call: TRBJ2-5
d_call: TRBD1
cdr3_aa: CASSQGQGQETQYF
cdr3_nt: TGTGCCAGCAGCCAAGGACAGGGACAAGAGACCCAGTACTTC

v_call: TRBV15
clone_size: NA
j_call: TRBJ1-2
d_call: TRBD1
cdr3_aa: CATSSDRGYGYTF
cdr3_nt: TGTGCCACCAGTTCGGACAGGGGCTATGGCTACACCTTC

v_call: TRBV7-2
clone_size: NA
j_call: TRBJ2-5
d_call: TRBD2
cdr3_aa: CASSLAGGPSIRTQYF
cdr3_nt: TGTGCCAGCAGTTTAGCGGGAGGGCCCTCGATTCGGACCCAGTACTTC

v_call: TRBV12-5
clone_size: NA
j_call: TRBJ1-1
d_call: NA
cdr3_aa: CASGFQPGSNEAFF
cdr3_nt: TGTGCTAGTGGTTTTCAGCCGGGATCGAATGAAGCTTTCTTT

v_call: TRBV19
clone_size: NA
j_call: TRBJ2-3
d_call: TRBD1
cdr3_aa: CASSWGQGKDTQYF
cdr3_nt: TGTGCCAGTAGTTGGGGACAGGGGAAAGATACGCAGTATTTT

v_call: TRBV7-6
clone_size: NA
j_call: TRBJ2-1
d_call: TRBD1
cdr3_aa: CASSLAQGELYNEQFF
cdr3_nt: TGTGCCAGCAGCTTAGCGCAGGGGGAGCTCTACAATGAGCAGTTCTTC

v_call: TRBV7-8
clone_size: NA
j_call: TRBJ2-3
d_call: TRBD1
cdr3_aa: CASSLDRGTDTQYF
cdr3_nt: TGTGCCAGCAGCCTAGACAGGGGTACAGATACGCAGTATTTT

v_call: TRBV19
clone_size: few
j_call: TRBJ1-3
d_call: NA
cdr3_aa: CASSILGAAGNTIYF
cdr3_nt: TGTGCCAGTAGTATCTTGGGGGCCGCTGGAAACACCATATATTTT

v_call: TRBV27
clone_size: once
j_call: TRBJ2-3
d_call: TRBD2
cdr3_aa: CASSFRRKAGGTDTQYF
cdr3_nt: TGTGCCAGCAGTTTCCGGCGAAAGGCGGGGGGCACAGATACGCAGTATTTT

v_call: TRBV4-1
clone_size: once
j_call: TRBJ1-1
d_call: NA
cdr3_aa: CASSRGAGLGENTEAFF
cdr3_nt: TGCGCCAGCAGCCGCGGGGCCGGCTTAGGGGAGAACACTGAAGCTTTCTTT

v_call: TRBV7-3
clone_size: NA
j_call: TRBJ1-1
d_call: NA
cdr3_aa: CASSPGGMNTEAFF
cdr3_nt: TGTGCCAGCAGCCCCGGAGGTATGAACACTGAAGCTTTCTTT

v_call: TRBV19
clone_size: NA
j_call: TRBJ1-1
d_call: NA
cdr3_aa: CASSILQNTEAFF
cdr3_nt: TGTGCCAGTAGTATCTTACAGAACACTGAAGCTTTCTTT

v_call: TRBV19
clone_size: NA
j_call: TRBJ1-3
d_call: NA
cdr3_aa: CASSIYRSSGNTIYF
cdr3_nt: TGTGCCAGTAGTATCTACCGTTCAAGTGGAAACACCATATATTTT

v_call: TRBV2
clone_size: NA
j_call: TRBJ2-2
d_call: TRBD2
cdr3_aa: CATTAHSGSTGELFF
cdr3_nt: TGTGCCACCACAGCCCATAGCGGGAGCACCGGGGAGCTGTTTTTT